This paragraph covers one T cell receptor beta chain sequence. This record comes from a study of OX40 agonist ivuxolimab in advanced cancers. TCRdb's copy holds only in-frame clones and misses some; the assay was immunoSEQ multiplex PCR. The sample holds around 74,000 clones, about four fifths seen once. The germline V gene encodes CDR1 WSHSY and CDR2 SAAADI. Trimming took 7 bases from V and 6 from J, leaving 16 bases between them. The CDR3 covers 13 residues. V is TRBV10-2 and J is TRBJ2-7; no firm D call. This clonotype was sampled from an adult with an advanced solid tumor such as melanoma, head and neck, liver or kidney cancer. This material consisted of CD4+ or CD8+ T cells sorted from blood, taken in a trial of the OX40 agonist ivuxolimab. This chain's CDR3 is CASMRQAFAEQYF. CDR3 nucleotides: TGCGCCAGCATGAGGCAGGCATTCGCCGAGCAGTACTTC.